Listed here are 20 T cell receptor beta chains from one sample, sequenced in a study of cytomegalovirus exposure and HLA in healthy donors. This PCR relied on a set of 60 Vbeta primers and 13 Jbeta primers. Assay used: immunoSEQ multiplex PCR; TCRdb lists only in-frame clones, some missing. The sample has about 130,000 clones, approximately 84% seen once. The sample was PBMCs. The receptor set was obtained from a woman aged 40 to 49 in good health and CMV-seronegative.

V and J are TRBV4-1 and TRBJ2-7, with D tentatively TRBD1 (8 bases). The CDR3 consists of 19 residues. V lost 0 bases and J 4 bases, leaving 25 bases between the germline ends. Germline V gives CDR1 MGHRA, CDR2 YSYEKL. The CDR3 region has the DNA TGCGCCAGCAGCCAAGATATCAGCGGGACAGGACCCCGCCTTTACGAGCAGTACTTC. Residues: CASSQDISGTGPRLYEQYF.

The chain links TRBV19 to TRBJ1-4; D possibly corresponds to TRBD1 (6 bases). With 6 bases removed from V and 0 bases from J, the gap between germline ends came to 17 bases. Per germline, CDR1 LNHDA and CDR2 SQIVND (reference sequence). The CDR3 sequence is 17 residues long. CDR3 coding DNA: TGTGCCAGTAGCCACCTACAGGGTGGGGCAACTAATGAAAAACTGTTTTTT. As protein: CASSHLQGGATNEKLFF. Supplemented by reference TRBV19 and TRBJ1-4, the full variable domain reads DGGITQSPKYLFRKEGQNVTLSCEQNLNHDAMYWYRQDPGQGLRLIYYSQIVNDFQKGDIAEGYSVSREKKESFPLTVTSAQKNPTAFYLCASSHLQGGATNEKLFFGSGTQLSVL.

The chain uses TRBV5-3 and TRBJ1-3; D gene uncertain. TRBV5-3 has ORF status, its function being uncertain. The CDR3 contains 15 residues. Trimming stripped 1 base from V and 4 bases from J, with 12 bases between. The DNA for the CDR3 is TGTGCCAGAAGCTTGACGGGGAGAACAGGAAACACCATATATTTT. This encodes CARSLTGRTGNTIYF.

This clone showed up just a few times. V gene TRBV19 combines with J gene TRBJ1-2; TRBD1 agrees at 7 bases. This CDR3 has 15 residues. Germline CDR1 reads LNHDA; CDR2 reads SQIVND (reference sequence). V shed 6 bases and J 1 base; nucleotides not matched to a gene: 8. In nucleotides, the CDR3 is TGTGCCAGTAGACAGGGGCAAGCATTTAACTATGGCTACACCTTC. It is translated as CASRQGQAFNYGYTF.

The V call is TRBV30, the J call TRBJ2-3; TRBD2 matches 12 bases. V was pared by 2 bases and J by 4 bases, with 4 bases of the junction left unmatched. The CDR3 is 15 amino acids. The V gene's germline CDR1 is GTSNPN and CDR2 SVGIG (reference sequence). The chain's CDR3 is CAWSLTSGGPDTQYF. CDR3 coding DNA: TGTGCCTGGAGTCTGACTAGCGGGGGACCAGATACGCAGTATTTT.

The chain recombines TRBV27 with TRBJ2-1, with 12 positions matching TRBD2. The CDR3 runs to 15 residues. V lost 6 bases, J lost 9 bases, and 9 bases stayed unmatched. The germline V gene has CDR1 MNHEY and CDR2 SMNVEV (reference sequence). The CDR3 DNA is TGTGCCAGCAGGACGACTAGCGGGAGAGTTAGTGAGCAGTTCTTC. The encoded protein is CASRTTSGRVSEQFF.

This chain uses TRBV4-2 with TRBJ1-2; 10 bases line up with TRBD1. The CDR3 is 21 residues long. Trimming cost V 4 bases and J 5 bases; bases outside gene matches: 25. Germline CDR1 is LGHNA and CDR2 is YNFKEQ. The CDR3 loop is CASSPTSTHRGTVGQGYGYTF. The CDR3 coding sequence is TGTGCCAGCAGCCCAACATCGACTCATCGGGGCACGGTGGGACAGGGGTATGGCTACACCTTC.

Written as DNA, the CDR3 is TGTGCCACCAGGGTCGAGTGGGGGGTTCACACTGAAGCTTTCTTT. This encodes CATRVEWGVHTEAFF. This sequence joins TRBV15 and TRBJ1-1; perhaps TRBD1 as D (5 bases). Trimming left V 6 bases short and J 3 bases short, with 17 bases between. Germline V gene lookup returns CDR1 LNHNV and CDR2 YYDKDF (reference sequence). The CDR3 is 15 amino acids.

This chain connects TRBV28 to TRBJ2-7; the D is unclear. The CDR3 loop spans 12 amino acids. From germline, CDR1 is MDHEN and CDR2 SYDVKM. V lost 7 bases to trimming and J lost 4 bases, with 11 bases between them. CDR3 sequence reads: CASTGRPYEQYF. CDR3 in DNA: TGTGCCAGCACCGGTCGTCCTTACGAGCAGTACTTC.

This chain uses TRBV7-3 with TRBJ1-6, with 7 bases that match TRBD1. Losses at the gene ends were 5 bases for V and 9 bases for J; bases not matched to a gene: 10. CDR1 is SGHTA and CDR2 is FQGTGA in the germline V gene. This CDR3 has 15 residues. CDR3 region: CASSQTGTVGSPLHF. The CDR3 DNA reads TGTGCCAGCAGCCAAACCGGGACAGTTGGTTCACCCCTCCACTTT.

This chain uses TRBV6-1 with TRBJ2-7, with D perhaps being TRBD1 or TRBD2 (5 bases each). Deletions cut 7 bases from V and 0 bases from J, with 22 bases between. Germline V gene data show CDR1 as MNHNS and CDR2 as SASEGT. The CDR3 runs to 17 residues. The CDR3 nucleotides read TGTGCCAGCAATGACAGTCCGAGGGTTAGCCTCTCCTACGAGCAGTACTTC. Translating gives CASNDSPRVSLSYEQYF.

V and J are TRBV5-1 and TRBJ1-1; perhaps TRBD1 as D (5 bases). The V end lost 2 bases, the J end lost 5 bases, and 10 bases lay between the germline ends. The CDR3 is made up of 13 amino acids. Per the germline V gene, CDR1 is SGHRS and CDR2 is YFSETQ. The DNA of the CDR3 is TGCGCCAGCAGCTTTGGGGGAGGTACTGAAGCTTTCTTT. It specifies CASSFGGGTEAFF.

The chain uses TRBV18 and TRBJ2-1; perhaps TRBD2 as D (6 bases). This CDR3 is 14 amino acids long. Germline V CDR1 and CDR2: KGHSH, LQKENI. Trimming shortened V by 2 bases and J by 6 bases, and 11 bases separated the two germline ends. CDR3 residues: CASSPLQTSNEQFF. In nucleotides, the CDR3 is TGTGCCAGCTCACCATTACAGACTAGCAATGAGCAGTTCTTC. Supplemented by reference TRBV18 and TRBJ2-1, the full variable domain reads NAGVMQNPRHLVRRRGQEARLRCSPMKGHSHVYWYRQLPEEGLKFMVYLQKENIIDESGMPKERFSAEFPKEGPSILRIQQVVRGDSAAYFCASSPLQTSNEQFFGPGTRLTVL.

V and J are TRBV19 and TRBJ2-7, with TRBD2 as a possible D gene (5 bases). This CDR3 comprises 14 residues. The germline V and J ends were trimmed by 3 bases and 6 bases, with 15 bases remaining between them. Looked up from germline, CDR1 is LNHDA and CDR2 is SQIVND (reference sequence). DNA for the CDR3: TGTGCCAGTAGTATTAGTGGGAGATCTTCCGAGCAGTACTTC. Amino acid sequence: CASSISGRSSEQYF. Variable domain in full (rest from reference TRBV19 and TRBJ2-7): DGGITQSPKYLFRKEGQNVTLSCEQNLNHDAMYWYRQDPGQGLRLIYYSQIVNDFQKGDIAEGYSVSREKKESFPLTVTSAQKNPTAFYLCASSISGRSSEQYFGPGTRLTVT.

This clone was seen once. The chain has TRBV5-1 and TRBJ2-1; 11 bases align to TRBD1. Trimming cost V 4 bases and J 6 bases; bases outside gene matches: 9. The CDR3 length is 16 residues. Germline V CDR1 and CDR2: SGHRS, YFSETQ. DNA for the CDR3: TGCGCCAGCAGCCAAATGGGACAGGGGGGAGGCAATGAGCAGTTCTTC. This gives the protein CASSQMGQGGGNEQFF.

The table lists this clone with a few counts. The chain has TRBV27 and TRBJ2-3; D is unresolved. CDR1 is MNHEY and CDR2 is SMNVEV in the germline V gene (reference sequence). V shed 2 bases and J shed 4 bases, with 7 bases lying between them. This CDR3 spans 13 amino acids. The CDR3 here is CASSLGRSDTQYF. For the CDR3, the DNA is TGTGCCAGCAGTTTAGGGCGCTCAGATACGCAGTATTTT.

This clone showed up just once. The rearrangement joins TRBV6-1 to TRBJ2-1, with 9 bases fitting TRBD2. J lost 6 bases, V lost 4 bases, and 7 bases had no gene match. From germline, CDR1 is MNHNS and CDR2 SASEGT. The CDR3 spans 15 residues. This CDR3 reads CASSGTSVSVNEQFF. The CDR3 nucleotides are TGTGCCAGCAGTGGGACTAGCGTATCAGTCAATGAGCAGTTCTTC.

This rearrangement joins TRBV11-2 to TRBJ2-5, with 9 bases lining up with TRBD1. The germline V gene has CDR1 SGHAT and CDR2 FQNNGV. The length of the CDR3 is 17 residues. Unmatched junction bases numbered 12, after V lost 2 bases and J lost 5 bases. CDR3 sequence (DNA): TGTGCCAGCAGCTTAACCCACCTAACAGGGGGCCGGGAGACCCAGTACTTC. The encoded protein is CASSLTHLTGGRETQYF.

The chain combines TRBV11-2 with TRBJ2-7; D may be TRBD1 (5 bases). This CDR3 is built from 14 residues. V lost 5 bases, J lost 2 bases, and 13 bases lay in between. The germline gives CDR1 SGHAT, CDR2 FQNNGV. The CDR3 loop reads CASSKTDETYEQYF. CDR3 in DNA: TGTGCCAGCAGCAAGACAGACGAAACCTACGAGCAGTACTTC.

This clone occurred a few times. CDR3 nucleotide sequence: TGTGCCAGCAGCCAGCCTGAAGGGGGCAACACCGGGGAGCTGTTTTTT. This translates into CASSQPEGGNTGELFF. The chain joins TRBV7-8 to TRBJ2-2; TRBD1 aligns across 7 bases. V was clipped by 5 bases and J by 2 bases; unmatched bases: 8. Germline CDR1 SGHVS, CDR2 FQNEAQ. The CDR3 has 16 amino acids. Using reference TRBV7-8 and TRBJ2-2 for the parts outside the CDR3, the full variable domain is GAGVSQSPRYKVAKRGQDVALRCDPISGHVSLFWYQQALGQGPEFLTYFQNEAQLDKSGLPSDRFFAERPEGSVSTLKIQRTQQEDSAVYLCASSQPEGGNTGELFFGEGSRLTVL.